Sequencing of this T cell receptor beta chain was carried out in a study of Graves' ophthalmopathy and Graves' hyperthyroidism. A follow-up of 18 months without ophthalmopathy meant that hyperthyroidism was stable. Approximately 10 ml of fresh blood yielded the PBMCs by density gradient. Amplified material comprised TCR beta CDR3 regions derived from RNA transcripts. The library came from an HTBI-primed first-round RT-PCR and a second-round multiplex PCR. Each CDR3 protein is one row after TCRdb ran MiXCR on the multiplex PCR reads. The profile shows hundreds of thousands of distinct CDR3 sequences, about 20% of them singletons. At least ten counts were recorded for this clonotype. Germline CDR1 MNHNS, CDR2 SASEGT. The CDR3 has 16 residues. V dropped 4 bases and J dropped 2; count of bases not matched to a gene: 8.

The specimen was peripheral blood. The sequence derives from a woman between 18 and 29 years old with stable Graves' hyperthyroidism. Some clones in this sample may be carry-over from other donors' samples. The rearrangement joins TRBV6-1 to TRBJ1-5, with 7 nucleotides matching TRBD1. In DNA, the CDR3 is TGTGCCAGCAGTGGATCACAGGGGACGGGCAATCAGCCCCAGCATTTT. As protein: CASSGSQGTGNQPQHF.